This TCR beta chain was sequenced during a study of cytomegalovirus exposure and HLA in healthy donors. As regards this clone: Its specificity is unknown. A junction boundary mismatches the germline segment, possibly from a read error. This sample includes further DNA sequences coding for the same CDR3.

Primers for the PCR totalled 60 Vbeta and 13 Jbeta. Profiled with immunoSEQ multiplex PCR; TCRdb holds only in-frame clones, not every one. Here the sample spans some 200,000 clones, less than 80% being singletons. The CDR3 contains 16 residues. Per the germline V gene, CDR1 is SGHVS and CDR2 is FNYEAQ. Study findings and constraints: In a later analysis, compared with equally common non-associated chains, HLA-associated beta chains were more expanded.

The material sequenced was PBMCs. This receptor was taken from a girl aged 2-15 years in good health and CMV-seronegative. The chain is built from TRBV7-6 and TRBJ2-3; 16 bases line up with TRBD2. The CDR3 DNA follows: TGCGCCAGCAGCCCGGGACTAGCGGGGGGGCAAGATACGCAGTATTTT. It encodes CASSPGLAGGQDTQYF.